One sample yielded the 29 T cell receptor beta chains listed below, sequenced in a study of response to subunit inactivated influenza vaccine. TCRdb reanalysed the RT-PCR reads using MiXCR and keeps one entry per CDR3 protein. The table shows hundreds of thousands of distinct CDR3 sequences, with roughly 12% occurring only once. Another study also made use of these data, one on T cells expressing NK-cell markers. As that report states: TCR beta cDNA was generated via 5'RACE template switching incorporating UMIs.

The sample in question was PBMCs from blood, obtained on the day of vaccination. The receptors derive from a man aged 45-60 years who received an inactivated influenza vaccine.

This clonotype was observed many times. The V call is TRBV29-1, the J call TRBJ1-2; no definite D call. The germline CDR1 and CDR2 sequences are SQVTM and ANQGSEA. Trimming shortened V by 6 bases and J by 4 bases, and 9 bases separated the two germline ends. This CDR3 spans 11 amino acids. CDR3 amino acids: CSVGRAYGYTF. The CDR3 nucleotides read TGCAGCGTAGGACGGGCCTATGGCTACACCTTC.

This clonotype was detected a few times. The chain employs TRBV20-1 and TRBJ2-3; D remains unclear. Germline V lookup: CDR1 DFQATT, CDR2 SNEGSKA (reference sequence). The CDR3 consists of 15 residues. Trimming pared 2 bases from V and 0 bases from J, leaving 12 bases between. The CDR3 coding sequence is TGCAGTGCTAGAACTGGGGTCGGGAGCACAGATACGCAGTATTTT. Protein product: CSARTGVGSTDTQYF.

The table lists this clonotype with many counts. The rearrangement uses TRBV5-1 and TRBJ1-4, with TRBD1 matching over 10 bases. This CDR3 has 17 amino acids. V lost 2 bases, J lost 3 bases, and 7 bases stayed unmatched. Germline CDR1 is SGHRS and CDR2 is YFSETQ. In DNA, the CDR3 is TGCGCCAGCAGCTTAGGGACAGGGGACGCGGCTAATGAAAAACTGTTTTTT. It specifies CASSLGTGDAANEKLFF.

The V gene is TRBV30, the J gene TRBJ2-1; no clear D gene. The CDR3 is 13 amino acids. Trimming left V 5 bases short and J 0 bases short, with 8 bases between. The germline V gene has CDR1 GTSNPN and CDR2 SVGIG (reference sequence). CDR3 sequence (DNA): TGTGCCTGGGCCCCGAGCTCCTACAATGAGCAGTTCTTC. Translating gives CAWAPSSYNEQFF. Variable domain in full (rest from reference TRBV30 and TRBJ2-1): SQTIHQWPATLVQPVGSPLSLECTVEGTSNPNLYWYRQAAGRGLQLLFYSVGIGQISSEVPQNLSASRPQDRQFILSSKKLLLSDSGFYLCAWAPSSYNEQFFGPGTRLTVL.

This clonotype occurred a few times. The chain recombines TRBV3-1 with TRBJ1-5, with unresolved D. The germline gives CDR1 LGHDT, CDR2 YNNKEL (reference sequence). The CDR3 spans 17 residues. Trimming stripped 0 bases from V and 0 bases from J, with 12 bases between. CDR3 amino acids: CASSQDYAPTSNQPQHF. For the CDR3, the DNA is TGTGCCAGCAGCCAAGATTATGCCCCGACTAGCAATCAGCCCCAGCATTTT.

This clonotype was found a few times. J is TRBJ2-1 and V is TRBV27, with a weak D call TRBD2 (5 bases). CDR3 length: 13 amino acids. Trimming left V 0 bases short and J 9 bases short, with 9 bases between. CDR1 is MNHEY and CDR2 is SMNVEV in the germline V gene (reference sequence). The CDR3 bases are TGTGCCAGCAGTTTATCGAGGGCGGGTGAGCAGTTCTTC. It yields the protein CASSLSRAGEQFF.

The chain carries TRBV4-3 and TRBJ1-2, with a tentative D call TRBD1 (5 bases). Between the trimmed V and J ends, which lost 0 bases and 8 bases, there was a span of 16 bases. Germline CDR1 is LGHNA and CDR2 is YSLEER. The CDR3 runs to 15 residues. In DNA, the CDR3 is TGCGCCAGCAGCCAAGATGAGGGGATCCCACGCGGCTACACCTTC. Translated: CASSQDEGIPRGYTF.

This clonotype was found a few times. The CDR3 DNA is TGTGCCAGCAGCGTAGGATGGGCTTTGCCCAGGAACAATGAGCAGTTCTTC. Its translation is CASSVGWALPRNNEQFF. V usage is TRBV9 and J usage is TRBJ2-1; D call uncertain. Trimming shortened V by 0 bases and J by 5 bases, and 18 bases separated the two germline ends. The V gene's germline CDR1 is SGDLS and CDR2 YYNGEE. The CDR3 has 17 amino acids.

There are many counts of this clonotype. The chain links TRBV4-2 to TRBJ2-7; D ambiguous. Between the trimmed V and J ends, which lost 3 bases and 7 bases, there was a span of 13 bases. The CDR3 loop spans 13 amino acids. Germline lookup yields CDR1 LGHNA and CDR2 YNFKEQ. CDR3 residues: CASSHATVREQYF. CDR3 sequence (DNA): TGTGCCAGCAGCCACGCGACGGTTAGAGAGCAGTACTTC.

This sequence joins TRBV7-3 and TRBJ1-2; tentative D call: TRBD1 (6 bases). Germline V lookup: CDR1 SGHTA, CDR2 FQGTGA. V lost 5 bases to trimming and J lost 7 bases, with 17 bases between them. CDR3 length: 14 amino acids. The CDR3 nucleotides read TGTGCCAGCAGCCCCGGGGGCGGGGCGAGTGGCTACACCTTC. It specifies CASSPGGGASGYTF.

V and J are TRBV7-9 and TRBJ2-2; weak D call: TRBD2 (6 bases). In germline, CDR1 is SEHNR, CDR2 FQNEAQ (reference sequence). The CDR3 contains 17 residues. Between the trimmed V and J ends, which lost 5 bases and 2 bases, there was a span of 18 bases. The CDR3 is CASSLRRAGTNTGELFF. The CDR3, as DNA: TGTGCCAGCAGCCTCCGTCGGGCGGGAACAAACACCGGGGAGCTGTTTTTT.

The gene calls are TRBV14 and TRBJ2-5; TRBD2 aligns across 12 bases. CDR3 length equals 18 residues. The junction had 12 bases not matched to a gene; V was cut back by 2 bases and J by 5 bases. CDR1 is SGHDN and CDR2 is FVKESK in the germline V gene. This CDR3 reads CASSQSGLAGRFRETQYF. DNA of the CDR3: TGTGCCAGCAGCCAATCTGGACTAGCGGGGCGCTTTAGGGAGACCCAGTACTTC.

Only a few counts were recorded for this clonotype. The chain has TRBV28 and TRBJ1-5; D may be TRBD1 (6 bases). The V end lost 2 bases, the J end lost 10 bases, and 12 bases lay between the germline ends. The CDR3 has 13 residues. The germline CDR1 and CDR2 sequences are MDHEN and SYDVKM. CDR3 DNA sequence: TGTGCCAGCAGTTTAACAGGGTTTCGTCCCCAGCATTTT. This encodes CASSLTGFRPQHF.

The chain recombines TRBV29-1 with TRBJ2-7; D is unresolved. Germline lookup yields CDR1 SQVTM and CDR2 ANQGSEA. V gave up 4 bases and J gave up 2 bases, with 9 bases separating them. This CDR3 is 12 amino acids long. This CDR3 reads CSVVDGTYEQYF. CDR3 in DNA: TGCAGCGTTGTCGACGGTACCTACGAGCAGTACTTC.

V gene TRBV7-9 combines with J gene TRBJ2-4; D perhaps matches TRBD1 (5 bases). The germline gives CDR1 SEHNR, CDR2 FQNEAQ (reference sequence). There are 12 residues in the CDR3. Between the trimmed V and J ends, which lost 5 bases and 5 bases, there was a span of 7 bases. The CDR3 nucleotides read TGTGCCAGCAGCCTACAGGAAAACATTCAGTACTTC. It yields the protein CASSLQENIQYF.

This chain joins TRBV7-6 and TRBJ2-3, with D uncertain. Deletions cut 5 bases from V and 1 base from J, with 13 bases between. The CDR3 loop spans 15 amino acids. In germline, CDR1 is SGHVS, CDR2 FNYEAQ. The chain's CDR3 is CASSPVVSGTDTQYF. The CDR3 DNA reads TGTGCCAGCAGCCCCGTCGTTTCTGGCACAGATACGCAGTATTTT.

This clonotype was counted between two and nine times. This rearrangement joins TRBV20-1 to TRBJ2-3; 8 bases are a match to TRBD2. The trim removed 6 bases at V and 7 bases at J, leaving 12 bases unmatched. Germline loops: CDR1 DFQATT, CDR2 SNEGSKA (reference sequence). CDR3 length: 14 amino acids. The CDR3 reads CSAPSGTRTNTQYF. In nucleotides, the CDR3 is TGCAGTGCCCCTTCCGGGACTAGAACCAATACGCAGTATTTT.

The chain is built from TRBV4-3 and TRBJ2-5; D is unclear. This CDR3 is built from 14 residues. Germline CDR1 and CDR2: LGHNA and YSLEER. V was cut by 0 bases and J by 2 bases, with 7 bases left in between. CDR3 sequence: CASSQDTQQETQYF. The CDR3 nucleotides read TGCGCCAGCAGCCAAGATACCCAGCAAGAGACCCAGTACTTC.

This clonotype was found a few times. This chain connects TRBV5-1 to TRBJ1-5; 8 bases align to TRBD1. The trim removed 3 bases at V and 7 bases at J, leaving 9 bases unmatched. Germline values: CDR1 SGHRS, CDR2 YFSETQ. This CDR3 region has 15 residues. CDR3 region: CASSSSATGVQPQHF. Here the CDR3 DNA reads TGCGCCAGCAGCTCCAGCGCGACAGGGGTCCAGCCCCAGCATTTT. Based on the CDR3 plus reference TRBV5-1 and TRBJ1-5, the full variable domain is KAGVTQTPRYLIKTRGQQVTLSCSPISGHRSVSWYQQTPGQGLQFLFEYFSETQRNKGNFPGRFSGRQFSNSRSEMNVSTLELGDSALYLCASSSSATGVQPQHFGDGTRLSIL.

This clonotype was detected only a few times. V gene TRBV4-1 combines with J gene TRBJ2-3; 8 nucleotides match TRBD2. Germline V gene data show CDR1 as MGHRA and CDR2 as YSYEKL. The CDR3 has 17 residues. Trimming cost V 4 bases and J 0 bases; bases outside gene matches: 9. In nucleotides, the CDR3 is TGCGCCAGCAGCCGTGGGTGGAGCGGGGGTAGCACAGATACGCAGTATTTT. This codes for CASSRGWSGGSTDTQYF.

This chain connects TRBV19 to TRBJ2-5, with TRBD2 as a possible D gene (5 bases). CDR1 is LNHDA, CDR2 SQIVND, per germline (reference sequence). Trimming left V 6 bases short and J 4 bases short, with 12 bases between. This CDR3 contains 13 residues. This chain's CDR3 is CASSEDAGETQYF. The CDR3 coding sequence is TGTGCCAGTAGCGAAGATGCGGGAGAGACCCAGTACTTC.

This clonotype was seen ten or more times. The chain links TRBV5-4 to TRBJ1-2; 11 bases are shared with TRBD1. Germline V gene sequence: CDR1 SGHNT, CDR2 YYREEE (reference sequence). CDR3 length: 17 amino acids. Losses at the gene ends were 0 bases for V and 2 bases for J; bases not matched to a gene: 6. The DNA for the CDR3 is TGTGCCAGCAGCTTGGTAGCGGGACAGGGGGTAAACTATGGCTACACCTTC. It encodes CASSLVAGQGVNYGYTF. Complete variable domain (other parts from reference TRBV5-4 and TRBJ1-2): ETGVTQSPTHLIKTRGQQVTLRCSSQSGHNTVSWYQQALGQGPQFIFQYYREEENGRGNFPPRFSGLQFPNYSSELNVNALELDDSALYLCASSLVAGQGVNYGYTFGSGTRLTVV.

The chain carries TRBV20-1 and TRBJ2-7; 7 bases are shared with TRBD1. The CDR3 has 12 amino acids. The germline V gene has CDR1 DFQATT and CDR2 SNEGSKA (reference sequence). V shed 4 bases, J shed 7 bases, and the junction held 7 bases outside the gene matches. Here the CDR3 reads CSATLDRWEQYF. The CDR3 bases are TGCAGTGCTACCCTGGACAGGTGGGAGCAGTACTTC.

This clonotype was seen only a few times. The gene calls are TRBV2 and TRBJ2-3; D possibly corresponds to TRBD2 (7 bases). The germline V gene has CDR1 SNHLY and CDR2 FYNNEI. Trimming shortened V by 6 bases and J by 1 base, and 14 bases separated the two germline ends. This CDR3 contains 15 residues. The CDR3 protein is CASRGRGLGTDTQYF. Written as DNA, the CDR3 is TGTGCCAGCAGAGGGCGGGGGCTTGGCACAGATACGCAGTATTTT.

This clonotype was counted at least ten times. V is TRBV29-1 and J is TRBJ2-1, with 8 positions matching TRBD1. The ends lost 7 bases at V and 5 bases at J; junction bases unmatched: 10. Germline-derived CDR1 and CDR2 are SQVTM and ANQGSEA. The CDR3 covers 14 residues. CDR3 coding DNA: TGCAGCGACTTCGACAGGGGCCCCGACAATGAGCAGTTCTTC. Protein product: CSDFDRGPDNEQFF.

This chain joins TRBV4-3 and TRBJ2-1, with 13 bases that match TRBD2. Looked up from germline, CDR1 is LGHNA and CDR2 is YSLEER. Germline trimming cut 0 bases from V and 4 bases from J; bases unmatched to any gene: 6. The CDR3 has 18 residues. Written as DNA, the CDR3 is TGCGCCAGCAGCCAAGATAGGACTAGCGGGAGAGGGTACAATGAGCAGTTCTTC. Amino acid sequence: CASSQDRTSGRGYNEQFF.

In its sample, this clonotype was seen a few times. The chain joins TRBV7-2 to TRBJ2-2; TRBD1 matches at 9 bases. V trimming: 2 bases; J trimming: 7 bases; junction bases outside the gene matches: 8. Germline V gene data show CDR1 as SGHTA and CDR2 as FQGNSA. The CDR3 covers 16 residues. The DNA for the CDR3 is TGTGCCAGCAGCTTATCGTTACAGGGGGCTGGCGGGGAGCTGTTTTTT. Amino acid sequence: CASSLSLQGAGGELFF.

The table lists this clonotype with a few counts. The chain links TRBV11-2 to TRBJ2-7; D remains unclear. The CDR3 is 15 residues long. V was clipped by 5 bases and J by 4 bases, with 18 bases between them. Germline CDR1 and CDR2: SGHAT and FQNNGV. For the CDR3, the DNA is TGTGCCAGCAGCCCCGGCCGAACGGAACCTTACGAGCAGTACTTC. This codes for CASSPGRTEPYEQYF.

This clonotype was detected ten times or more. The chain uses TRBV5-1 and TRBJ2-3; no firm D call. The length of the CDR3 is 15 residues. V was shortened by 0 bases and J by 0 bases, with 8 bases between the two germline ends. From germline, CDR1 is SGHRS and CDR2 YFSETQ. The CDR3 loop is CASSLGSSSTDTQYF. The CDR3 DNA is TGCGCCAGCAGCTTGGGATCCTCTAGCACAGATACGCAGTATTTT. Together with reference TRBV5-1 and TRBJ2-3, the CDR3 gives the full variable domain: KAGVTQTPRYLIKTRGQQVTLSCSPISGHRSVSWYQQTPGQGLQFLFEYFSETQRNKGNFPGRFSGRQFSNSRSEMNVSTLELGDSALYLCASSLGSSSTDTQYFGPGTRLTVL.